Below, one T cell receptor beta chain is given with its context. This clonotype was seen ten or more times. Its binding antigen is unknown. No quality values exist for individual bases; no much larger clone is one base distant. The library was made by PCR. Reads for this sample came from an Illumina HiSeq 4000. Preparation of bulk TCR libraries followed a previously described approach, with the TCR primers listed in Table S5. Purification of total RNA was performed with the Qiagen AllPrep DNA/RNA kit. Before analysis, reads from multiple sequencing runs of one library were combined. As for the authors' bioinformatics: Reads were retained only if their TCR constant sequence matched exactly, and those retained reads were trimmed to 150 nt and grouped according to their 12-nt molecular barcodes. Within each barcode group, reads were sub-clustered at a 15% Levenshtein threshold, and quality-weighted consensus sequences were built per RNA molecule. Non-functional sequences were excluded, and lower-count sequences lying one edit away from another sequence were also excluded. On the basis of fitting two negative binomial distributions, barcode sub-clusters with fewer than 20% of the maximum read count were discarded. TCRdb ran its own pipeline on the public reads, namely fastp trimming at Q25 and MiXCR clone calling, and kept in-frame beta chains. One record per CDR3 amino acid sequence lists the most common genes and DNA. These V and J calls originate from TCRdb's pipeline instead of the authors' own analysis. The sample records about 500,000 distinct CDR3 sequences, about a fifth of which are singletons. About 0.8% of the sample belongs to the ten largest clones.

Per the germline V gene, MGHDK is the CDR1 and SYGVNS is the CDR2. Counted from cysteine to phenylalanine, this CDR3 has 13 amino acids. Just the 39-base CDR3 DNA is kept, in frame starting at base 1. The trim is 6 bases for V and 1 base for J, with a gap of 10 bases between the germline ends. Libraries of naive CD8 T cells were built from anywhere between about 20,000 and 1,000,000 sorted cells, with 10%, 30% or 50% of the purified RNA used. Naive CD8 T cells, defined as CD8+CD4-CCR7+CD45RA+, were FACS-sorted into RLT Plus buffer on a BD FACSAria II. To test detection sensitivity, Jurkat RNA equivalent to more than 8 TCR copies was spiked into samples of roughly 19,000-1,000,000 naive CD8 T cells. CD8 T cells were enriched using RosetteSep CD8+ T Cell Enrichment Cocktail and Ficoll-Paque, and the enriched cells then underwent ACK red cell lysis. The sample is drawn from a study of molecular identifiers for immune sequencing clone quantification listed by TCRdb under 2018. With regard to the full study: For a replicate experiment, RNA from 20,000 or 100,000 naive CD8 T cells was divided into five aliquots, and four of the five aliquots were sequenced. This methods study benchmarked molecular-identifier clustering-based TCR repertoire sequencing (MIDCIRS) and TCR RNA copy counting, using CD8 T cells to do so.

The paper's findings and limits, for the study overall: Identical TCR molecules sharing a barcode could cause highly expanded clone sizes to be underestimated. In CMV-specific effector cells, over 99% of molecules were held by clones above 20 RNA copies, whereas under 1% of molecules were held by such clones in naive cells. Even against a background of about a million naive CD8 T cells, spiked-in Jurkat TCR RNA amounting to a single cell's worth was reported to be detectable. When barcode sub-clustering was left out, chimeric consensus sequences inflated TCR diversity, with chimeras reaching as high as 47%. The naive libraries included spiked-in Jurkat TCR RNA (around 9 copies' worth), and this RNA is not part of the donor repertoire. Modeling estimated approximately 3 recovered TCR RNA copies per cell, compared with about ten by digital PCR, which implies approximately 30% capture efficiency.

The chain couples TRBV25-1 to TRBJ2-7; TRBD1 is perhaps the D gene, given 6 matching bases. The TCR originated in a human donor in good health. Some libraries in this study had Jurkat cell RNA spiked in. The sequenced sample was naive CD8+ T cells from blood, with Jurkat cell RNA spiked in. The intended sense of this specimen's cell subset or site label: FACS-sorted CD8+CD4-CCR7+CD45RA+ naive T cells. The nucleotide sequence reads as follows: TGTGCCAGCAGGAGGACAGATTCCTACGAGCAGTACTTC. Its protein is CASRRTDSYEQYF.